One and the same sample provided the 17 T cell receptor beta chains below, sequenced in a study of cytomegalovirus exposure and HLA in healthy donors. In the PCR, 60 Vbeta and 13 Jbeta primers were used. Libraries were prepared by immunoSEQ multiplex PCR; TCRdb keeps only in-frame clonotypes and omits some of them. Of approximately 59,000 clones listed, approximately 70% were seen once; the top ten hold 17%. The specimen was PBMCs. These receptors all stem from a man aged 40-50 years in good health and CMV-seropositive.

The V call is TRBV5-1, the J call TRBJ1-2; possibly TRBD1 for D (6 bases). Germline V gene data show CDR1 as SGHRS and CDR2 as YFSETQ. The CDR3 totals 15 residues. Trimming took off 0 bases at V and 6 bases at J, with 15 bases between the two ends. The CDR3 bases are TGCGCCAGCAGCTTGGGGACAGCAACTACAAATGGCTACACCTTC. Translated, it gives CASSLGTATTNGYTF.

The gene calls are TRBV9 and TRBJ1-1; perhaps TRBD1 as D (5 bases). The V and J ends lost 0 bases and 10 bases respectively, with 22 bases between them. CDR1 and CDR2 from the germline V gene are SGDLS and YYNGEE. CDR3 length equals 16 residues. DNA for the CDR3: TGTGCCAGCAGCGTAGACGGGGGAGGGGAGGGGACGAGAGCTTTCTTT. It specifies CASSVDGGGEGTRAFF.

This clone was seen more than once but under ten times. The chain recombines TRBV27 with TRBJ2-1, with no clear D. Trimming took 2 bases from V and 10 from J, leaving 15 bases between them. The CDR3 loop spans 14 amino acids. Germline-derived CDR1 and CDR2 are MNHEY and SMNVEV (reference sequence). DNA for the CDR3: TGTGCCAGCAGTTTAATGCGCGGTGTACACGAGCAGTTCTTC. This sequence encodes CASSLMRGVHEQFF.

This clone was seen only a few times. This chain connects TRBV7-2 to TRBJ2-7; weak D call: TRBD2 (6 bases). The V and J ends lost 2 bases and 7 bases respectively, with 12 bases between them. The CDR3 loop spans 13 amino acids. CDR1 and CDR2 (germline): SGHTA, FQGNSA. The CDR3 protein is CASSLLTSLEQYF. CDR3 DNA: TGTGCCAGCAGCTTACTGACTAGTTTAGAGCAGTACTTC.

This clone was seen just once. The genes are TRBV19 and TRBJ1-5; D might be TRBD1 (5 bases). The length of the CDR3 is 13 residues. V lost 7 bases, J lost 2 bases, and 9 bases lay in between. Per the germline V gene, CDR1 is LNHDA and CDR2 is SQIVND (reference sequence). In DNA, the CDR3 is TGTGCCAGTACCGGGGGGGGCAATCAGCCCCAGCATTTT. Its translation is CASTGGGNQPQHF.

J is TRBJ2-3 and V is TRBV18; D is uncertain. Trimming removed 3 bases from V and 0 bases from J, with 4 bases in between. The CDR3 consists of 13 residues. Germline V gene data show CDR1 as KGHSH and CDR2 as LQKENI. For the CDR3, the DNA is TGTGCCAGCTCACCCCCTAGCACAGATACGCAGTATTTT. Translated, it gives CASSPPSTDTQYF.

The genes are TRBV5-4 and TRBJ1-1; 8 positions agree with TRBD1. The CDR3 length is 14 residues. The junction had 5 bases not matched to a gene; V was cut back by 4 bases and J by 3 bases. Germline V gene lookup returns CDR1 SGHNT and CDR2 YYREEE (reference sequence). In DNA form, the CDR3 reads TGTGCCAGCAGCGGGCGGACAGGGTACACTGAAGCTTTCTTT. Amino acids: CASSGRTGYTEAFF.

This clone was seen more than once but under ten times. The chain couples TRBV9 to TRBJ1-2; 8 positions agree with TRBD1. Trimming removed 3 bases from V and 8 bases from J; junction bases left unmatched: 9. Germline loops: CDR1 SGDLS, CDR2 YYNGEE. The CDR3 runs 14 residues. As DNA, the CDR3 is TGTGCCAGCAGCGCCGGGACCGGGACAGGCGGCTACACCTTC. It translates to CASSAGTGTGGYTF.

V gene TRBV2 combines with J gene TRBJ2-7; possible D gene TRBD2, 5 bases. Trimming took off 0 bases at V and 13 bases at J, with 16 bases between the two ends. Germline loops: CDR1 SNHLY, CDR2 FYNNEI. There are 13 residues in the CDR3. The CDR3 bases are TGTGCCAGCAGTGAAGCGCGACTAAGCACACTATACTTC. Translated: CASSEARLSTLYF.

The rearrangement links TRBV7-9 to TRBJ2-5; TRBD2 might be the D (5 bases). The CDR3 has 13 residues. Germline CDR1 reads SEHNR; CDR2 reads FQNEAQ (reference sequence). Trimming removed 3 bases from V and 2 bases from J, with 7 bases in between. DNA of the CDR3: TGTGCCAGCAGCTTGAGGACTCAAGAGACCCAGTACTTC. It translates to CASSLRTQETQYF. The full variable domain, rest sourced from reference TRBV7-9 and TRBJ2-5, is DTGVSQNPRHKITKRGQNVTFRCDPISEHNRLYWYRQTLGQGPEFLTYFQNEAQLEKSRLLSDRFSAERPKGSFSTLEIQRTEQGDSAMYLCASSLRTQETQYFGPGTRLLVL.

The chain is built from TRBV19 and TRBJ2-7; TRBD1 matches at 9 bases. The V and J ends lost 5 bases and 1 base, in that order; junction bases with no gene match: 9. This CDR3 has 16 residues. Germline values: CDR1 LNHDA, CDR2 SQIVND (reference sequence). CDR3 sequence: CASSSVGTGSSYEQYF. CDR3 in DNA: TGTGCCAGTAGTTCCGTCGGGACAGGGAGTTCCTACGAGCAGTACTTC.

The V and J genes are TRBV7-8 and TRBJ1-3; TRBD1 is a possible D gene (5 bases). The ends were cut back, 5 bases at V and 0 bases at J, with 11 bases in the middle. The CDR3 sequence is 15 residues long. Germline V lookup: CDR1 SGHVS, CDR2 FQNEAQ. The CDR3 sequence: CASSPRTSSGNTIYF. The CDR3 DNA reads TGTGCCAGCAGCCCCCGGACAAGCTCTGGAAACACCATATATTTT.

The V call is TRBV6-6, the J call TRBJ1-5; D ambiguous. There are 16 residues in the CDR3. Looked up from germline, CDR1 is MNHNY and CDR2 is SVGAGI (reference sequence). Trimming removed 4 bases from V and 7 bases from J, with 20 bases in between. This CDR3 reads CASSSSGFGEYQPQHF. The CDR3 DNA follows: TGTGCCAGCAGTTCCTCCGGGTTCGGGGAATACCAGCCCCAGCATTTT.

Ten or more counts support this clone. J is TRBJ2-7 and V is TRBV7-9; the D gene is possibly TRBD1 (6 bases). V lost 10 bases and J 2 bases, leaving 12 bases between the germline ends. The CDR3 totals 12 residues. Germline loops: CDR1 SEHNR, CDR2 FQNEAQ (reference sequence). The CDR3 DNA sequence: TGTGCCATCCAGGACAGAGCCTACGAGCAGTACTTC. Residues: CAIQDRAYEQYF.

The chain employs TRBV6-5 and TRBJ1-6, with 7 bases lining up with TRBD1. V shed 6 bases and J 5 bases; nucleotides not matched to a gene: 7. CDR1 and CDR2 (germline): MNHEY, SVGAGI. The CDR3 consists of 15 residues. CDR3: CASSRLGQNNSPLHF. The CDR3 region has the DNA TGTGCCAGCAGCAGACTGGGACAGAATAATTCACCCCTCCACTTT.

In DNA form, the CDR3 reads TGCGCCAGCAGTGACGGTTCCACCGGGGAGCTGTTTTTT. Its translation is CASSDGSTGELFF. The gene calls are TRBV10-2 and TRBJ2-2; D gene uncertain. The CDR3 totals 13 residues. Between the trimmed V and J ends, which lost 3 bases and 4 bases, there was a span of 6 bases. The V gene's germline CDR1 is WSHSY and CDR2 SAAADI.

J is TRBJ1-3 and V is TRBV4-2; possibly TRBD1 for D (5 bases). Germline lookup yields CDR1 LGHNA and CDR2 YNFKEQ. This CDR3 has 17 residues. V was cut by 0 bases and J by 0 bases, with 12 bases left in between. CDR3 nucleotide sequence: TGTGCCAGCAGCCAAGATCGACAGCTTCGCTCTGGAAACACCATATATTTT. Its translation: CASSQDRQLRSGNTIYF.